The present TCR beta chain was sequenced within a study of shared clonotypes between healthy human individuals. On the study more broadly: Two women and a few men aged 18 to 49 served as donors.

General study results and limits: Having only a few donors restricted how much genetic and exposure-history diversity was captured. Approximately 4.9% of naive CD4 clonotypes were shared across a few donors.

V was pared by 4 bases and J by 5 bases, with 15 bases between. This CDR3 spans 14 amino acids. Looked up from germline, CDR1 is SGHAT and CDR2 is FQNNGV. This clone was detected once. Its antigen is still unknown. Assay: immunoSEQ multiplex PCR; the TCRdb copy retains only in-frame clones and omits some. This sample has over a million clones, with about 96% found just once. The sequencing input was naive CD4+ T cells sorted from blood. As for subset: CD45RA+ positively selected. The V gene is TRBV11-2, the J gene TRBJ2-7; possibly TRBD1 for D (6 bases). The TCR originated in a man younger than 40 in good health. CDR3 loop: CASSYNRAPDEQYF. CDR3 nucleotide sequence: TGTGCCAGCAGCTACAACAGGGCACCCGACGAGCAGTACTTC. Based on the CDR3 plus reference TRBV11-2 and TRBJ2-7, the full variable domain is EAGVAQSPRYKIIEKRQSVAFWCNPISGHATLYWYQQILGQGPKLLIQFQNNGVVDDSQLPKDRFSAERLKGVDSTLKIQPAKLEDSAVYLCASSYNRAPDEQYFGPGTRLTVT.